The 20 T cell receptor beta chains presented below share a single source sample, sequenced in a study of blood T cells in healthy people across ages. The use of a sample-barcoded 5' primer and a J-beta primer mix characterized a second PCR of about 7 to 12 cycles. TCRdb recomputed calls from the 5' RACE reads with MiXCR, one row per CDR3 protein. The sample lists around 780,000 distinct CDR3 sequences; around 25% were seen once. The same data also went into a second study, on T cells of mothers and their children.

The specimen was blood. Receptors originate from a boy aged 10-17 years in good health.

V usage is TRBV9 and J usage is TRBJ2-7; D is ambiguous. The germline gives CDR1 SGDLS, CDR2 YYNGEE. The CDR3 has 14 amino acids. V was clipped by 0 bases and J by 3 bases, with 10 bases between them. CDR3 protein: CASSVGSAIYEQYF. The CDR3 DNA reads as TGTGCCAGCAGCGTAGGATCCGCTATCTACGAGCAGTACTTC.

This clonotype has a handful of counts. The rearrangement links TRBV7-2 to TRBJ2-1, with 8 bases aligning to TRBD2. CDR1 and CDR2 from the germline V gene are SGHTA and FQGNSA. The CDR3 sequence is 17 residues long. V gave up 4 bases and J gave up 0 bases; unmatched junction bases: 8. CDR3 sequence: CASSSPRRGASYNEQFF. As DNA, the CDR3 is TGTGCCAGCAGCTCCCCAAGGCGGGGGGCCTCCTACAATGAGCAGTTCTTC.

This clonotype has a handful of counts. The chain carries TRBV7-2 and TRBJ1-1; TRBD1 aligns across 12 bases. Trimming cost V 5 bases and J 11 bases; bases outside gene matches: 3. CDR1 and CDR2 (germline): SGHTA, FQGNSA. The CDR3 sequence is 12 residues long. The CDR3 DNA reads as TGTGCCAGCAGCCGGGACAGGGGGCCCGCTTTCTTT. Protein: CASSRDRGPAFF.

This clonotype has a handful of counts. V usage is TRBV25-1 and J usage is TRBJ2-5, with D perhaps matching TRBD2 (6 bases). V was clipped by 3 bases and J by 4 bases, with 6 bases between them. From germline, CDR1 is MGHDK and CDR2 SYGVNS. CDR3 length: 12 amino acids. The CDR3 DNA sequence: TGTGCCAGCAGTGACGGGGGAGAGACCCAGTACTTC. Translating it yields CASSDGGETQYF. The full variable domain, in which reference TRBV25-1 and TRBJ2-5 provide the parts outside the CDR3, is EADIYQTPRYLVIGTGKKITLECSQTMGHDKMYWYQQDPGMELHLIHYSYGVNSTEKGDLSSESTVSRIRTEHFPLTLESARPSHTSQYLCASSDGGETQYFGPGTRLLVL.

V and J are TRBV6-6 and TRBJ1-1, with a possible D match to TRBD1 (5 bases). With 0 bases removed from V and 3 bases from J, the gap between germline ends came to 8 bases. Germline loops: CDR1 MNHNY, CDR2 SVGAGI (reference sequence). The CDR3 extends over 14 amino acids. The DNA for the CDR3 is TGTGCCAGCAGTTACTCAGAGGGACACACTGAAGCTTTCTTT. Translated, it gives CASSYSEGHTEAFF.

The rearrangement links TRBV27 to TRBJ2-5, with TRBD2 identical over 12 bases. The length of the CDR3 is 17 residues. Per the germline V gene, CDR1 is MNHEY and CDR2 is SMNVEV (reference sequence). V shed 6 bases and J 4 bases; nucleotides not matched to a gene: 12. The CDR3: CASSRPPTSGGLETQYF. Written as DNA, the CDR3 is TGTGCCAGCAGCCGGCCCCCGACTAGCGGGGGATTAGAGACCCAGTACTTC.

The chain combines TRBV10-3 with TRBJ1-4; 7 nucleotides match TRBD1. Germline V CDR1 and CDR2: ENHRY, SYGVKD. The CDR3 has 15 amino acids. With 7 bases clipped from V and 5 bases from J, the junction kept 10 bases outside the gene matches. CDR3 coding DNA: TGTGCCATCAAACAGGAGGGAGGGGGCAATGAAAAACTGTTTTTT. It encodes CAIKQEGGGNEKLFF.

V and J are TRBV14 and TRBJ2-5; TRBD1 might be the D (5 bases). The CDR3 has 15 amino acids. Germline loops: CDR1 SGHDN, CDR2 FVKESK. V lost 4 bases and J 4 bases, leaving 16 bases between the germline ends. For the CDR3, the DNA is TGTGCCAGCAGCCCAAGGAAGGGGTGGCGAGAGACCCAGTACTTC. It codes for CASSPRKGWRETQYF.

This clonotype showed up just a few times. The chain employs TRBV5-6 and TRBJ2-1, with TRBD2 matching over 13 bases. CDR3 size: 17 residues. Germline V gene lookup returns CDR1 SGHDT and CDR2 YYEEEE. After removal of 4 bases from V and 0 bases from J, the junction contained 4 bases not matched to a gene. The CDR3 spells CASSPGLAGTSYNEQFF. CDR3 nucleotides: TGTGCCAGCAGCCCGGGACTAGCGGGGACCTCCTACAATGAGCAGTTCTTC.

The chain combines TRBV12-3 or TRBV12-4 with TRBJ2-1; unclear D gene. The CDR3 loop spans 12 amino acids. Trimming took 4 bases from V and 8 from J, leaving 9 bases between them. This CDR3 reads CASSWRSDEQFF. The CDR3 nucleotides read TGTGCCAGCAGTTGGAGATCCGATGAGCAGTTCTTC.

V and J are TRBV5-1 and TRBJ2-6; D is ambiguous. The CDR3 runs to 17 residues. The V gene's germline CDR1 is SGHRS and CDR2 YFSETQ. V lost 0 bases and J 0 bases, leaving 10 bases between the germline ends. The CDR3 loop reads CASSLVVAGSGANVLTF. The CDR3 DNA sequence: TGCGCCAGCAGCTTGGTGGTAGCTGGCTCTGGGGCCAACGTCCTGACTTTC.

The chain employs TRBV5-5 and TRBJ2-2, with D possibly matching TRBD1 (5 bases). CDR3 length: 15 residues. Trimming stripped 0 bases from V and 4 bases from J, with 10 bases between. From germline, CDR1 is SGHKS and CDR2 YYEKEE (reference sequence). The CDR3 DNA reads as TGTGCCAGCAGCTTGGTGGCAGGGCGCACCGGGGAGCTGTTTTTT. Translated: CASSLVAGRTGELFF.

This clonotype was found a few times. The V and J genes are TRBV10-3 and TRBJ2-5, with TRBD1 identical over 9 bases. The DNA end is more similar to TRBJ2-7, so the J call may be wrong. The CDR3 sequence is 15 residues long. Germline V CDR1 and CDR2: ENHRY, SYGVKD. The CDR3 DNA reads TGTGCCATCAGTGAGTTAGGACAGGGGTCCTACGAGCAGTACTTC. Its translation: CAISELGQGSYEQYF.

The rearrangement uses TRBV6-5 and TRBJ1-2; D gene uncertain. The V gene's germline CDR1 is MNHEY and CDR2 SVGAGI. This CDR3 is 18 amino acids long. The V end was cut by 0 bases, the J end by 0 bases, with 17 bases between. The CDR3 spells CASSYSTITPQTNYGYTF. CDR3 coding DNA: TGTGCCAGCAGTTACTCGACTATCACCCCACAGACTAACTATGGCTACACCTTC.

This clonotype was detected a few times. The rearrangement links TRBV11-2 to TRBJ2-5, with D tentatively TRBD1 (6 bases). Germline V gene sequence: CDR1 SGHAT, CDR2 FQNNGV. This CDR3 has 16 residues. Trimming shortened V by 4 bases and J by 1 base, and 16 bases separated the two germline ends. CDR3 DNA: TGTGCCAGCAGCTCTCTCTCGGACAGCGGCCAAGAGACCCAGTACTTC. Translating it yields CASSSLSDSGQETQYF.

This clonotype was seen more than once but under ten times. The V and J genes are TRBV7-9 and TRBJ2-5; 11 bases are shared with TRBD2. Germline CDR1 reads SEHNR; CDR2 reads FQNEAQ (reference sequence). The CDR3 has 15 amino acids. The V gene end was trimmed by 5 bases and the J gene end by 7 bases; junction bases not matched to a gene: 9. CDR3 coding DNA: TGTGCCAGCAGCGTGCTAGCGGGGGGTACTGTGACCCAGTACTTC. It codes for CASSVLAGGTVTQYF.

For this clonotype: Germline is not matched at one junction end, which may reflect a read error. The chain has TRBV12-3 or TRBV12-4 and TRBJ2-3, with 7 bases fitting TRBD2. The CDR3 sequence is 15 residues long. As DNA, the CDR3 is TGTGCCATCAGTTTAGAGCCTAGCGGCGCAGATACGCAGTATTTT. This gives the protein CAISLEPSGADTQYF.

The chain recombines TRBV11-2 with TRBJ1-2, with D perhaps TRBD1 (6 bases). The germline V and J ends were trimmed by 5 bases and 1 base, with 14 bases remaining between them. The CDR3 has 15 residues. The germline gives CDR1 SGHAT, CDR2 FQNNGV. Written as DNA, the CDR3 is TGTGCCAGCAGCCCCTTCGGGACACTTAACTATGGCTACACCTTC. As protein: CASSPFGTLNYGYTF. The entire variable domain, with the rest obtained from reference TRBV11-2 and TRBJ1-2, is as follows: EAGVAQSPRYKIIEKRQSVAFWCNPISGHATLYWYQQILGQGPKLLIQFQNNGVVDDSQLPKDRFSAERLKGVDSTLKIQPAKLEDSAVYLCASSPFGTLNYGYTFGSGTRLTVV.

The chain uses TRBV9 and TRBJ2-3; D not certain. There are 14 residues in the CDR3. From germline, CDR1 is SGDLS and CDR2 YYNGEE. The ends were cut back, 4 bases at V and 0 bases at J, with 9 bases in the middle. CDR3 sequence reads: CASSPVSSTDTQYF. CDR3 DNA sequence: TGTGCCAGCAGCCCGGTTAGTAGCACAGATACGCAGTATTTT.

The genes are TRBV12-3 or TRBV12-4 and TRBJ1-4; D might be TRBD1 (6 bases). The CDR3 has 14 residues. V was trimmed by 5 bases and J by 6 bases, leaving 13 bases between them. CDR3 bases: TGTGCCAGCAGTAACAGGGTGGTGGATGAAAAACTGTTTTTT. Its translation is CASSNRVVDEKLFF.